The rows below give T cell receptor beta chains drawn from one sample of a study of blood T cells in healthy people across ages. TCRdb independently ran MiXCR on the 5' RACE reads; one entry per CDR3 protein. This table has 790,000 or so distinct CDR3 sequences, 46% appearing once. Sequences were obtained from blood. These receptors originate from a man at least 80 years old in good health. CDR3s include the opening cysteine and the closing phenylalanine or tryptophan. The D gene is left open where the match is weak. Expanded clones are given a class, and other clones once, few, many or no size at all.

>NA|TRBV4-2|TRBD2|TRBJ2-7
CASSQDHAQRDSYEQYF
TGTGCCAGCAGCCAAGATCATGCCCAGCGGGACTCCTACGAGCAGTACTTC
>once|TRBV10-1|NA|TRBJ2-7
CASGRRVGYEQYF
TGCGCCAGCGGAAGGCGCGTCGGCTACGAGCAGTACTTC
>few|TRBV20-1|TRBD2|TRBJ2-1
CSARPGTSGDNEQFF
TGCAGTGCCAGACCCGGGACTAGCGGGGACAATGAGCAGTTCTTC
>many|TRBV6-6|TRBD2|TRBJ2-3
CASSSTPGRAVDTQYF
TGTGCCAGCAGCTCCACCCCGGGGAGGGCGGTAGATACGCAGTATTTT
>few|TRBV5-5|TRBD2|TRBJ2-3
CASSFYPAGETDTQYF
TGTGCCAGCAGCTTTTACCCAGCGGGAGAAACAGATACGCAGTATTTT
>few|TRBV10-3|TRBD2|TRBJ2-1
CAVSGSFNEQFF
TGTGCCGTTAGCGGGAGTTTCAATGAGCAGTTCTTC
>NA|TRBV11-2|TRBD1|TRBJ2-5
CASSLTGTGGVETQYF
TGTGCCAGCAGCTTGACCGGGACAGGGGGCGTGGAGACCCAGTACTTC
>NA|TRBV5-1|NA|TRBJ2-7
CASSSGFASYEQYF
TGCGCCAGCAGCTCCGGCTTTGCCTCCTACGAGCAGTACTTC
>many|TRBV29-1|NA|TRBJ2-3
CSGGSGTQYF
TGCAGCGGTGGGTCGGGAACGCAGTATTTT
>NA|TRBV7-8|NA|TRBJ1-1
CASSPWGAVATEAFF
TGTGCCAGCAGCCCTTGGGGGGCCGTAGCGACTGAAGCTTTCTTT
>few|TRBV6-6|TRBD2|TRBJ2-5
CASSYSASGQETQYF
TGTGCCAGCAGTTACTCGGCTAGCGGTCAAGAGACCCAGTACTTC
>few|TRBV29-1|NA|TRBJ2-5
CSVEDQGRRAETQYF
TGCAGCGTTGAAGATCAGGGACGACGGGCTGAGACCCAGTACTTC
>few|TRBV12-3/TRBV12-4|TRBD2|TRBJ2-2
CASSPGLAGVLGTGELFF
TGTGCCAGCAGTCCCGGACTAGCGGGAGTTTTAGGGACCGGGGAGCTGTTTTTT
>NA|TRBV3-1|TRBD2|TRBJ2-4
CASSQVSGIGPKQYF
TGTGCCAGCAGCCAAGTCAGCGGGATAGGGCCCAAGCAGTACTTC
>NA|TRBV18|NA|TRBJ2-5
CASSPQDGPTEEQYF
TGTGCCAGCTCACCTCAGGACGGACCTACGGAAGAGCAGTACTTC
>NA|TRBV29-1|NA|TRBJ1-1
CSVYRANTEAFF
TGCAGCGTTTACAGGGCGAACACTGAAGCTTTCTTT
>NA|TRBV18|TRBD1|TRBJ1-5
CASSPLPKGQGNQPQHF
TGTGCCAGCTCACCACTTCCAAAGGGACAGGGCAATCAGCCCCAGCATTTT
>NA|TRBV27|NA|TRBJ2-7
CASSSQGRGSSYEQYF
TGTGCCAGCAGTTCCCAGGGGCGGGGTAGCTCCTACGAGCAGTACTTC
>many|TRBV5-1|NA|TRBJ2-3
CASSLTLGTDTQYF
TGCGCCAGCAGCTTGACGTTGGGCACAGATACGCAGTATTTT
>few|TRBV20-1|NA|TRBJ2-1
CSASGPNEQFF
TGCAGTGCTAGTGGTCCCAATGAGCAGTTCTTC
>few|TRBV20-1|NA|TRBJ2-5
CSARDLLAEAGETQYF
TGCAGTGCTAGAGATTTGTTAGCGGAGGCGGGTGAGACCCAGTACTTC
>few|TRBV20-1|NA|TRBJ2-3
CSARLAAASTDTQYF
TGCAGTGCTAGGTTAGCAGCCGCTAGCACAGATACGCAGTATTTT
>NA|TRBV14|TRBD2|TRBJ2-1
CASSGLREGRAREQFF
TGTGCCAGCAGCGGTTTGAGGGAGGGCCGAGCGCGCGAGCAGTTCTTC
>once|TRBV4-3|NA|TRBJ2-2
CASSQVQRVGELFF
TGCGCCAGCAGCCAAGTTCAGCGGGTCGGGGAGCTGTTTTTT
>few|TRBV7-2|NA|TRBJ1-2
CASSYRALTYGYTF
TGTGCCAGCAGCTACAGGGCTCTGACCTATGGCTACACCTTC
>few|TRBV3-1|TRBD2|TRBJ2-7
CASSRLAGSSYNEQYF
TGTGCCAGCAGCCGTTTAGCGGGAAGCTCCTACAATGAGCAGTACTTC